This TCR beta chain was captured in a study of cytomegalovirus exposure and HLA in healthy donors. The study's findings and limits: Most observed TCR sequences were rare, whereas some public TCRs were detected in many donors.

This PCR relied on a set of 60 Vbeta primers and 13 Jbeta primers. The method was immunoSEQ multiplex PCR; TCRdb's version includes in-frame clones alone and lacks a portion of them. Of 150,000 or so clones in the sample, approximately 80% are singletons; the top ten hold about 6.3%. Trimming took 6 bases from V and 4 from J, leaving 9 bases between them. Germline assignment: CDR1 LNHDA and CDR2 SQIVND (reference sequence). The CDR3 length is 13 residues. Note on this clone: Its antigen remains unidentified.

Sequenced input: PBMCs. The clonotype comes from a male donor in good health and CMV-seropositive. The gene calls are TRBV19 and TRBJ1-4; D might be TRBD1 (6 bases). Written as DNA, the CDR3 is TGTGCCAGTAGAGGCAGGGGTAATGAAAAACTGTTTTTT. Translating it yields CASRGRGNEKLFF. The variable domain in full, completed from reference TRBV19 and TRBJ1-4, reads DGGITQSPKYLFRKEGQNVTLSCEQNLNHDAMYWYRQDPGQGLRLIYYSQIVNDFQKGDIAEGYSVSREKKESFPLTVTSAQKNPTAFYLCASRGRGNEKLFFGSGTQLSVL.